Presented here are 27 T cell receptor beta chains from one specimen sequenced in a study of T cells in Graves' hyperthyroidism and ophthalmopathy. Amplification of TCR beta CDR3 regions used RNA as the template. The HTBI primer set served for first-round RT-PCR of the TCR CDR3. In TCRdb, the multiplex PCR reads were re-called with MiXCR into one record per CDR3 protein. The table records more than 600,000 distinct CDR3 sequences, 16% of them present only once. The sequenced material came from blood. These receptors all stem from a man aged 18 to 29 with Graves' hyperthyroidism.

This chain joins TRBV24-1 and TRBJ2-5; tentatively, D is TRBD1 (8 bases). Germline CDR1 KGHDR, CDR2 SFDVKD. This CDR3 contains 16 residues. Trimming pared 4 bases from V and 1 base from J, leaving 15 bases between. The CDR3 region has the DNA TGTGCCACCAGTGACCCGGACAGGGAGGGCCAAGAGACCCAGTACTTC. This codes for CATSDPDREGQETQYF.

There are a few counts of this clonotype. The CDR3 DNA sequence: TGTGCCACCAGTGACCGGACAGGGGAGAAAAACATTCAGTACTTC. It translates to CATSDRTGEKNIQYF. This rearrangement joins TRBV24-1 to TRBJ2-4; 9 bases map to TRBD1. There are 15 residues in the CDR3. The V gene's germline CDR1 is KGHDR and CDR2 SFDVKD. The trim removed 4 bases at V and 4 bases at J, leaving 4 bases unmatched.

This clonotype showed up many times. The chain links TRBV12-3 or TRBV12-4 to TRBJ1-5; D possibly corresponds to TRBD1 (5 bases). Trimming took 5 bases from V and 5 from J, leaving 10 bases between them. The CDR3 consists of 13 residues. This CDR3 is CASSEGNHQPQHF. CDR3 bases: TGTGCCAGCAGTGAGGGGAACCATCAGCCCCAGCATTTT.

This clonotype appeared a few times. This chain joins TRBV30 and TRBJ2-7, with D possibly matching TRBD2 (6 bases). Trimming took off 4 bases at V and 0 bases at J, with 16 bases between the two ends. The CDR3 spans 15 residues. The germline CDR1 and CDR2 sequences are GTSNPN and SVGIG (reference sequence). The DNA of the CDR3 is TGTGCCTGGAAGAGAAGCGGGCTCGTCTCCTACGAGCAGTACTTC. Translation: CAWKRSGLVSYEQYF.

This clonotype turned up a few times. Relative to the germline gene, one junction end is altered; a read error may explain this. This chain links TRBV6-1 with TRBJ2-2, with D uncertain. CDR1 MNHNS and CDR2 SASEGT come from the germline V gene. The CDR3 loop spans 13 amino acids. This CDR3 reads CASSEGYTGELFF. The DNA for the CDR3 is TGTGCCAGCAGCGAAGGGTACACCGGGGAGCTGTTTTTT.

The DNA for the CDR3 is TGTGCCAGCAGCTTGGGGACTAGCGGGAGTACGGAGACCCAGTACTTC. Its protein is CASSLGTSGSTETQYF. The chain is built from TRBV5-4 and TRBJ2-5, with 13 bases matching TRBD2. Per germline, CDR1 SGHNT and CDR2 YYREEE (reference sequence). The CDR3 runs 16 residues. Trimming removed 0 bases from V and 5 bases from J; junction bases left unmatched: 4.

The chain joins TRBV24-1 to TRBJ2-7; D is uncertain. The CDR3 totals 15 residues. Germline V gene sequence: CDR1 KGHDR, CDR2 SFDVKD. V gave up 0 bases and J gave up 3 bases, with 11 bases separating them. The CDR3 spells CATSDLKAGVYEQYF. CDR3 DNA sequence: TGTGCCACCAGTGATTTGAAGGCTGGGGTCTACGAGCAGTACTTC.

This clonotype was counted many times. The chain links TRBV7-9 to TRBJ2-3; 7 bases are a match to TRBD1. Per germline, CDR1 SEHNR and CDR2 FQNEAQ (reference sequence). V dropped 5 bases and J dropped 1; count of bases not matched to a gene: 6. The CDR3 is 15 amino acids. The CDR3 DNA follows: TGTGCCAGCAGCGACAGGGCCCTCGGCACAGATACGCAGTATTTT. It yields the protein CASSDRALGTDTQYF.

The sample holds a few counts of this clonotype. The chain couples TRBV27 to TRBJ2-1; D is unresolved. V gave up 5 bases and J gave up 7 bases, with 12 bases separating them. CDR1 is MNHEY and CDR2 is SMNVEV in the germline V gene (reference sequence). The CDR3 runs 13 residues. CDR3 DNA: TGTGCCAGCAGTATCTCAAACGGGAATGAGCAGTTCTTC. Translating gives CASSISNGNEQFF.

This clonotype was recorded many times. The chain recombines TRBV28 with TRBJ2-7; D gene uncertain. The CDR3 runs 14 residues. CDR1 is MDHEN and CDR2 is SYDVKM in the germline V gene. The germline V and J ends were trimmed by 5 bases and 2 bases, with 13 bases remaining between them. CDR3 sequence reads: CASSPPPGTYEQYF. CDR3 nucleotide sequence: TGTGCCAGCAGTCCACCCCCGGGTACCTACGAGCAGTACTTC.

This clonotype occurred many times. The chain employs TRBV28 and TRBJ2-5, with TRBD2 identical over 8 bases. The CDR3 is made up of 14 amino acids. Germline values: CDR1 MDHEN, CDR2 SYDVKM. With V trimmed by 4 bases and J by 7 bases, 8 bases remained unmatched. The CDR3, as DNA: TGTGCCAGCAGTTCCCCGGGGGCGGGGGGGACCCAGTACTTC. Translating gives CASSSPGAGGTQYF.

The V gene is TRBV20-1, the J gene TRBJ2-7; 11 bases fit TRBD1. The CDR3 spans 17 residues. Germline trimming cut 0 bases from V and 3 bases from J; bases unmatched to any gene: 10. Germline CDR1 is DFQATT and CDR2 is SNEGSKA (reference sequence). The chain's CDR3 is CSARDLFRDRGDYEQYF. The CDR3 DNA is TGCAGTGCTAGAGATTTGTTCCGGGACAGGGGGGACTACGAGCAGTACTTC.

In this sample, this clonotype turned up a few times. The chain couples TRBV5-1 to TRBJ2-1, with 11 bases lining up with TRBD2. The CDR3 is made up of 17 amino acids. After removal of 4 bases from V and 8 bases from J, the junction contained 14 bases not matched to a gene. Germline-derived CDR1 and CDR2 are SGHRS and YFSETQ. The CDR3 bases are TGCGCCAGCAGCCCCTACCCCACTAGCGGGAGTGGGTATGAGCAGTTCTTC. Its translation is CASSPYPTSGSGYEQFF.

This clonotype was found a few times. The V gene is TRBV5-1, the J gene TRBJ2-5; the D is unclear. CDR3 length equals 15 residues. V shed 0 bases and J shed 5 bases, with 14 bases lying between them. Germline-derived CDR1 and CDR2 are SGHRS and YFSETQ. The CDR3 loop reads CASSLGAGLRETQYF. The CDR3 bases are TGCGCCAGCAGCTTGGGGGCAGGCCTTAGGGAGACCCAGTACTTC.

In the case of this clonotype: A much more abundant neighbour one base away suggests this may be a read error. This chain uses TRBV30 with TRBJ2-5; possible D gene TRBD1, 6 bases. The germline gives CDR1 GTSNPN, CDR2 SVGIG (reference sequence). The CDR3 sequence is 14 residues long. Trimming stripped 4 bases from V and 4 bases from J, with 16 bases between. The CDR3 is CAWNFIGGGETQYF. CDR3 DNA: TGTGCCTGGAATTTTATAGGGGGTGGAGAGACCCAGTACTTC.

In its sample, this clonotype was seen a few times. CDR3 amino acids: CASSQEPSGRYEQYF. CDR3 sequence (DNA): TGTGCCAGCAGCCAAGAGCCTAGCGGGAGATACGAGCAGTACTTC. The V and J genes are TRBV3-1 and TRBJ2-7; 10 bases fit TRBD2. Germline V gives CDR1 LGHDT, CDR2 YNNKEL (reference sequence). Trimming cost V 0 bases and J 4 bases; bases outside gene matches: 3. The length of the CDR3 is 15 residues.

This clonotype occurred a few times. V is TRBV19 and J is TRBJ1-1, with D maybe TRBD1 (5 bases). V was clipped by 5 bases and J by 1 base, with 17 bases between them. CDR3 length: 16 residues. From germline, CDR1 is LNHDA and CDR2 SQIVND (reference sequence). The DNA for the CDR3 is TGTGCCAGTAGTCCAAAGGGACTTCATTGGAACACTGAAGCTTTCTTT. It yields the protein CASSPKGLHWNTEAFF.

The rearrangement links TRBV6-5 to TRBJ1-5; D is undetermined. CDR3 size: 16 residues. V lost 4 bases to trimming and J lost 2 bases, with 15 bases between them. The V gene's germline CDR1 is MNHEY and CDR2 SVGAGI. The CDR3 spells CASSSWGWRGNQPQHF. CDR3 nucleotides: TGTGCCAGCAGTTCGTGGGGTTGGCGTGGCAATCAGCCCCAGCATTTT.

This clonotype was seen repeatedly, ten times or more. The V gene is TRBV7-6, the J gene TRBJ2-5; D gene ambiguous. V lost 1 base and J 0 bases, leaving 6 bases between the germline ends. Per germline, CDR1 SGHVS and CDR2 FNYEAQ. This CDR3 contains 14 residues. The CDR3 nucleotides are TGTGCCAGCAGCTTAGAACAGTACCAAGAGACCCAGTACTTC. It yields the protein CASSLEQYQETQYF.

The genes are TRBV7-3 and TRBJ2-5, with 14 bases matching TRBD2. The CDR3 spans 15 residues. Germline CDR1 is SGHTA and CDR2 is FQGTGA. V lost 4 bases to trimming and J lost 5 bases; unmatched junction nucleotides: 3. The CDR3 nucleotides are TGTGCCAGCAGCTCCCGACTAGCGGGAGGGGAGACCCAGTACTTC. Its translation is CASSSRLAGGETQYF.

This clonotype appeared a few times. This chain links TRBV4-2 with TRBJ2-5; 7 bases line up with TRBD2. Germline V gene data show CDR1 as LGHNA and CDR2 as YNFKEQ. There are 18 residues in the CDR3. V was clipped by 0 bases and J by 7 bases; unmatched bases: 17. CDR3 sequence reads: CASSQDWLAASADGTQYF. The CDR3 DNA reads TGTGCCAGCAGCCAAGATTGGCTAGCGGCCTCCGCGGACGGGACCCAGTACTTC.

This clonotype has a count of ten or more. J is TRBJ2-3 and V is TRBV4-3, with a weak D call TRBD1 (5 bases). Germline loops: CDR1 LGHNA, CDR2 YSLEER. Trimming removed 0 bases at V and 1 base at J, with 11 bases between. This CDR3 contains 16 residues. CDR3 bases: TGCGCCAGCAGCCAAGATGTTAGGGGCGGCACAGATACGCAGTATTTT. Its translation: CASSQDVRGGTDTQYF.

This clonotype was seen a few times. This rearrangement joins TRBV27 to TRBJ2-2, with D possibly being TRBD2 (6 bases). The CDR3 is made up of 16 amino acids. Germline V gene data show CDR1 as MNHEY and CDR2 as SMNVEV (reference sequence). The V end lost 5 bases, the J end lost 0 bases, and 13 bases lay between the germline ends. The CDR3 sequence is CASSHPEGTNTGELFF. CDR3 DNA: TGTGCCAGCAGTCACCCGGAGGGAACGAACACCGGGGAGCTGTTTTTT.

On this clonotype: A much bigger clone sits one base away, suggesting this may be a read error. The chain is built from TRBV2 and TRBJ1-1; 8 bases fit TRBD1. Germline V CDR1 and CDR2: SNHLY, FYNNEI. V dropped 6 bases and J dropped 6; count of bases not matched to a gene: 6. CDR3 length equals 13 residues. The CDR3 sequence is CASRYAGGSEAFF. The DNA for the CDR3 is TGTGCCAGCAGGTACGCAGGGGGCTCTGAAGCTTTCTTT.

This clonotype was seen at least ten times. This sequence joins TRBV7-9 and TRBJ2-1, with 7 bases matching TRBD1. J gave up 5 bases and V 0 bases, and 4 bases lay outside the gene matches. In germline, CDR1 is SEHNR, CDR2 FQNEAQ (reference sequence). This CDR3 spans 15 amino acids. The CDR3 sequence is CASSLAQGRHNEQFF. The DNA for the CDR3 is TGTGCCAGCAGCTTAGCACAGGGGCGCCACAATGAGCAGTTCTTC.

The chain recombines TRBV4-1 with TRBJ1-5; D unresolved. There are 15 residues in the CDR3. V lost 1 base and J 4 bases, leaving 11 bases between the germline ends. Germline loops: CDR1 MGHRA, CDR2 YSYEKL. In nucleotides, the CDR3 is TGCGCCAGCAGCCAAGTACCGGAGAAAAATCAGCCCCAGCATTTT. Residues: CASSQVPEKNQPQHF.

At least ten counts were recorded for this clonotype. This rearrangement joins TRBV2 to TRBJ2-5, with TRBD1 as a possible D gene (5 bases). This CDR3 is built from 13 residues. Germline CDR1 and CDR2: SNHLY and FYNNEI. Trimming pared 10 bases from V and 5 bases from J, leaving 17 bases between. DNA of the CDR3: TGTGCCACCCATTCCAGGGTGTCGGAGACCCAGTACTTC. Translating gives CATHSRVSETQYF.